This section outlines one T cell receptor beta chain sequence together with its context. The data originate from a study of blood T cells in healthy people across ages. Germline CDR1 reads MGHRA; CDR2 reads YSYEKL. Trimming cost V 0 bases and J 9 bases, with 15 bases left between them. This CDR3 is 15 amino acids long. Primed by a sample-barcoded 5' primer and a J-beta primer mix, a second PCR proceeded for about 7 to 11 cycles. TCRdb fed the 5' RACE reads into MiXCR, producing one record per CDR3 protein. The table includes 500,000 to 700,000 distinct CDR3 sequences, approximately 30% detected once. Donors ranged from roughly 6 to 90 years old and were healthy Caucasians in Russia.

This clonotype was sampled from a woman of 80 years or more in good health. Sequencing was done on a sample of blood. The chain joins TRBV4-1 to TRBJ2-1; maybe TRBD2 (6 bases). Here the CDR3 DNA reads TGCGCCAGCAGCCAAGATTGGAGTAGCGGCGGTGAGCAGTTCTTC. The encoded protein is CASSQDWSSGGEQFF.